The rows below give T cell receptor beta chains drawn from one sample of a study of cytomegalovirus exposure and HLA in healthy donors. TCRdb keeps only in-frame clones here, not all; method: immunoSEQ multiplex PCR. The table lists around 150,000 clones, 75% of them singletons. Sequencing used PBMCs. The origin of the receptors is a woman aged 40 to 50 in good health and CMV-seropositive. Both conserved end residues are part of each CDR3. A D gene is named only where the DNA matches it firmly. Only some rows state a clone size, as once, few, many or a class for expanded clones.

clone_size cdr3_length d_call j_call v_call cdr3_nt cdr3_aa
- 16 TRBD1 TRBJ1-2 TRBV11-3 TGTGCCAGCAGCTTGGCGACAGGGGCCCCTTACTATGGCTACACCTTC CASSLATGAPYYGYTF
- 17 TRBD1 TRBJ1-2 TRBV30 TGTGCCTGGAGTTCCCTCCTGACAGGGATATACTCTTATGGCTACACCTTC CAWSSLLTGIYSYGYTF
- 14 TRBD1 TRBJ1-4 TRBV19 TGTGCCAGTAGTATGTGGGACAGGGATGAAAAACTGTTTTTT CASSMWDRDEKLFF
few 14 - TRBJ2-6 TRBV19 TGTGCCAGTAGCACAGGCTCTGGGGCCAACGTCCTGACTTTC CASSTGSGANVLTF
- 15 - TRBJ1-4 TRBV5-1 TGCGCCAGCAGCTTGCGCGGGGGGTACGAAGAAAAACTGTTTTTT CASSLRGGYEEKLFF
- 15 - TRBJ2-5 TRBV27 TGTGCCAGCAGTCCGCGACTTATACAAACAGAGACCCAGTACTTC CASSPRLIQTETQYF
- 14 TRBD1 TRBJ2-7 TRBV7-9 TGTTCCAGCAGAAGGGACAGAGGGGTGGGCGAGCAGTACTTC CSSRRDRGVGEQYF
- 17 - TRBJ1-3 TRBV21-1 TGTGCCAGCAGCAAAGGATACCTAGGGGTAGGAGGAAACACCATATATTTT CASSKGYLGVGGNTIYF
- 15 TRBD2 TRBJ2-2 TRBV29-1 TGCAGCGCTGGGGTGCTAGCGGGAGGAACCGGGGAGCTGTTTTTT CSAGVLAGGTGELFF
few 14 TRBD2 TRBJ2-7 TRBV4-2 TGTGCCAGCAGCCAAGGGGGGGGAGAGTACGAGCAGTACTTC CASSQGGGEYEQYF